The clone carrying this T cell receptor beta chain was observed a handful of times. What it binds is unknown. This specimen belongs to a study of regulatory T cells in long-lasting Graves disease. The sample's time point: newly diagnosed GD, antithyroid drugs for less than 3 months. The TCR library used RNA extracted from PBMCs. One endocrinology department in Xi'an, China, was where patients came from. Researchers made TCR beta libraries by using iRepertoire HTBI primers and running Arm-PCR on CDR3 regions. In the study's own analysis: Across all samples, approximately 68 TRBV segments and 11 to 15 TRBJ segments were identified. TCRdb itself ran the multiplex PCR reads through MiXCR, one entry per CDR3 protein. These V and J calls rely on TCRdb rather than the paper's analysis. The sample contains 420,000 or so distinct CDR3 sequences, roughly 17% of which appear only once. Study results and limitations: In persistent patients, shared public clonotypes (roughly 2,700) outnumbered those in new patients (about 1,000).

This CDR3 spans 14 amino acids. Per the germline V gene, CDR1 is MNHEY and CDR2 is SVGEGT. V was trimmed by 10 bases and J by 0 bases, leaving 16 bases between them. These data also formed part of another study, on T cells in Graves' hyperthyroidism and ophthalmopathy. That paper adds: HTBI primers were used for first-round RT-PCR of the TCR CDR3.

V and J are TRBV6-2 or TRBV6-3 and TRBJ2-7; D may be TRBD2 (5 bases). Material: peripheral blood mononuclear cells (PBMCs), obtained at new diagnosis, from a patient treated with antithyroid drugs. This clonotype was obtained from a woman younger than 30 with Graves disease. The CDR3 bases are TGTGCCACTCAACCTCTAAGCGGCTCCTACGAGCAGTACTTC. It yields the protein CATQPLSGSYEQYF.